This T cell receptor (beta chain) was identified in a study of blood T cell repertoires in COVID-19 (TCRdb year 2020). Turning to the overall study: Samples from collaborators originated in the United States, Italy and Spain and spanned both the acute and convalescent phases of COVID-19. The material from the prospective study consisted of cDNA or gDNA derived from T cells, B-cell-depleted T cells, or PBMCs. The dataset comprised deeply sampled blood TCRbeta repertoires from subjects exposed to, actively infected with, or recovered from COVID-19. The repertoires were released in a freely available public database intended as a resource for research on the immune response to SARS-CoV-2. Samples were obtained from the ongoing ImmuneRACE study (first 160 participants) and from approximately 1,200 subjects provided by 6 global collaborators. The sample metadata nearly always contained a de-identified subject ID, COVID-19 status, age in years and sex. Where available, HLA class I and class II types were obtained from metadata supplied by the sample provider rather than from assay-based typing. The paper as a whole reports these results and caveats: The quantity of clinical and demographic metadata differed by source and by participant and was supplied without curation.

The immunoSEQ Assay, a bias-controlled multiplex PCR, was used to amplify TCRbeta CDR3 regions from genomic DNA. For the original study's pipeline: The number of nucleated cells in each sample was estimated from the amplification of reference gene primers within the assay. Sequence reads were collapsed and filtered to measure the absolute abundance of every unique TCRbeta CDR3 rearrangement. For each sample, productive Simpson clonality was calculated as the square root of Simpson's diversity index over productive rearrangements. Sourced from immuneACCESS, this table was stored by TCRdb with only in-frame sequences that have V and J called. A share of the clones is absent; for the studies checked, an unresolved V gene accounts for under half, and the remainder has no known explanation. The DNA gave D and trimming, while V, J and clone size come from that table. The sample table shows almost 250,000 clones, and about nine tenths are seen once. The ten largest clones represent 1.5% to 2% of the sample.

Samples from volunteer blood donors who had recovered from COVID-19 were contributed by a second Seattle source. Whole blood was collected in K2EDTA tubes by collaborating institutions according to the institutions' own protocols. For TCRbeta analysis, collaborators shipped samples as frozen whole blood, isolated PBMCs, or DNA extracted from either of those sample types. This clone was detected only once. No cognate antigen has been identified for it. It has no much larger one-base neighbor in the sample; base qualities were not kept. The specimen sequenced was peripheral blood. The clonotype comes from a woman aged 55 to 70 who had recovered from COVID-19.

The DNA sequence reads TGTGCCAGCTCACCACCCAGGGGCGGATGGGACACTGAAGCTTTCTTT. Translation gives CASSPPRGGWDTEAFF. The chain employs TRBV18 and TRBJ1-1; TRBD1 is perhaps the D gene, given 6 matching bases. CDR1 and CDR2, looked up from the germline V gene, are KGHSH and LQKENI. From its cysteine to its phenylalanine, the CDR3 spans 16 amino acids. Only the CDR3 part of the read is kept: 48 bases, read in frame from the first base. The germline ends are 14 bases apart after V is trimmed by 0 bases and J by 3 bases.